These T cell receptor beta chains were read from a single sample in a study of CXCR3-negative and CXCR3-positive naive CD8 T cells. TCRdb reworked the 5' RACE reads into one entry per CDR3 protein, no DNA. This repertoire includes some 53,000 distinct CDR3 sequences. Source material: naive CXCR3+ CD8+ T cells from blood. Receptor source: a human donor in good health. Some clones in this sample may be carry-over from other donors' samples. CDR3s include the opening cysteine and the closing phenylalanine or tryptophan. Fields, in order: J gene, V gene, CDR3 protein.

j_gene: TRBJ2-7
v_gene: TRBV5-1
CDR3aa: CASRSQNYEQYF

j_gene: TRBJ2-7
v_gene: TRBV29-1
CDR3aa: CSVTGQGDEQYF

j_gene: TRBJ1-5
v_gene: TRBV4-2
CDR3aa: CASSQEIGSHQPQHF

j_gene: TRBJ2-6
v_gene: TRBV12-3/TRBV12-4
CDR3aa: CATRYLSGANVLTF

j_gene: TRBJ2-1
v_gene: TRBV5-6
CDR3aa: CASSLEDEQFF

j_gene: TRBJ1-5
v_gene: TRBV7-7
CDR3aa: CASSLRINQPQHF

j_gene: TRBJ2-2
v_gene: TRBV2
CDR3aa: CASSLLTSGGLTGELFF

j_gene: TRBJ2-7
v_gene: TRBV5-1
CDR3aa: CASSESYEQYF

j_gene: TRBJ2-1
v_gene: TRBV10-3
CDR3aa: CAISAGTGMYEQFF

j_gene: TRBJ1-5
v_gene: TRBV12-3/TRBV12-4
CDR3aa: CASNYRVSNQPQHF

j_gene: TRBJ2-3
v_gene: TRBV4-1
CDR3aa: CASSQGLVDTQYF

j_gene: TRBJ2-7
v_gene: TRBV7-3
CDR3aa: CASSPSGEDYEQYF

j_gene: TRBJ2-7
v_gene: TRBV10-2
CDR3aa: CASSDAVRTSGESYEQYF

j_gene: TRBJ1-1
v_gene: TRBV29-1
CDR3aa: CSVIYLTGQNTEAFF

j_gene: TRBJ2-6
v_gene: TRBV10-3
CDR3aa: CAISSTDSGANVLTF

j_gene: TRBJ2-3
v_gene: TRBV7-9
CDR3aa: CASSRREGADTQYF

j_gene: TRBJ2-2
v_gene: TRBV29-1
CDR3aa: CSVGETNTGELFF

j_gene: TRBJ2-7
v_gene: TRBV20-1
CDR3aa: CSARDQMGSLGTSDTYEQYF

j_gene: TRBJ2-7
v_gene: TRBV11-2
CDR3aa: CASSLYLGSYEQHF

j_gene: TRBJ1-2
v_gene: TRBV29-1
CDR3aa: CSVERGHYGYTF

j_gene: TRBJ1-1
v_gene: TRBV9
CDR3aa: CASSAHRASTEAFF

j_gene: TRBJ2-4
v_gene: TRBV4-3
CDR3aa: CASSQVLGDIQYF

j_gene: TRBJ1-1
v_gene: TRBV6-5
CDR3aa: CARSYLGSLGTEAFF

j_gene: TRBJ2-3
v_gene: TRBV6-2/TRBV6-3
CDR3aa: CASSYGTGADTQYF

j_gene: TRBJ2-5
v_gene: TRBV7-6
CDR3aa: CASSLGGTETQYF

j_gene: TRBJ2-7
v_gene: TRBV10-3
CDR3aa: CAISEKGLTNEQYF

j_gene: TRBJ1-1
v_gene: TRBV7-9
CDR3aa: CASRVSGTEAFF

j_gene: TRBJ2-3
v_gene: TRBV20-1
CDR3aa: CSASLGHRAPDTQYF

j_gene: TRBJ2-1
v_gene: TRBV29-1
CDR3aa: CSVDSVTSGGATYNEQFF

j_gene: TRBJ2-5
v_gene: TRBV7-9
CDR3aa: CASSQPGAQTQYF

j_gene: TRBJ2-7
v_gene: TRBV29-1
CDR3aa: CSVEDGSYEQYF

j_gene: TRBJ2-2
v_gene: TRBV15
CDR3aa: CATSRTVPGELFF

j_gene: TRBJ2-2
v_gene: TRBV4-3
CDR3aa: CASSQDYGNTGELFF

j_gene: TRBJ2-1
v_gene: TRBV12-3/TRBV12-4
CDR3aa: CASSPGTHEQFF

j_gene: TRBJ2-6
v_gene: TRBV4-3
CDR3aa: CASSQAGTYGSGANVLTF

j_gene: TRBJ2-7
v_gene: TRBV7-9
CDR3aa: CASSLVSHEQYF